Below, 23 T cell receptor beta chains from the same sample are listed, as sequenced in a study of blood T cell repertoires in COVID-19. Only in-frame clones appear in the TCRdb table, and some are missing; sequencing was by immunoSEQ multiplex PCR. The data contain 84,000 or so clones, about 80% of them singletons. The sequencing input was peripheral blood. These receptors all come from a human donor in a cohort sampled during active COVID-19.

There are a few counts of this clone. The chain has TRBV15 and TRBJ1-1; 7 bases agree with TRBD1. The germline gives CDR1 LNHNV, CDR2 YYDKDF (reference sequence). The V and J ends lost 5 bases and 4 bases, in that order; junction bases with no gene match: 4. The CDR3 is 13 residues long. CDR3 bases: TGTGCCACCAGCCTCCAGGGGGGCACTGAAGCTTTCTTT. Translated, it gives CATSLQGGTEAFF.

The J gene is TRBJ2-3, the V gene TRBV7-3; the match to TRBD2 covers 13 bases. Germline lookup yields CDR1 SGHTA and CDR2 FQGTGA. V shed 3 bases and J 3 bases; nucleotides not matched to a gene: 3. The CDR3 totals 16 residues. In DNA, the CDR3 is TGTGCCAGCAGCTTTGGACTAGCGGGAGAGACAGATACGCAGTATTTT. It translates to CASSFGLAGETDTQYF.

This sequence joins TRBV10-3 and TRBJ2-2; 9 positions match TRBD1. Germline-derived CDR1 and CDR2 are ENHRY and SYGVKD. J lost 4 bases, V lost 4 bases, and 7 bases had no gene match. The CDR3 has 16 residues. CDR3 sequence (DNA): TGTGCCATCAGTGCTACAGGGGGCTTGGGCACCGGGGAGCTGTTTTTT. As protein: CAISATGGLGTGELFF.

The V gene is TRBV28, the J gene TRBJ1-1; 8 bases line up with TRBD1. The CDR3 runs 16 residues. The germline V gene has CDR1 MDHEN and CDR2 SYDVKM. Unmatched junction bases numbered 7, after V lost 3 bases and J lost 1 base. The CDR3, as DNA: TGTGCCAGCAGTTTGGAAGTCGGGACAGGGAACACTGAAGCTTTCTTT. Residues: CASSLEVGTGNTEAFF.

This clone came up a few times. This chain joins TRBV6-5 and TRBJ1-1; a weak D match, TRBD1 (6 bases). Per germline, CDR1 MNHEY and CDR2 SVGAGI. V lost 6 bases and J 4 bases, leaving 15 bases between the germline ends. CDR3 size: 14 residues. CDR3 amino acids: CASRLFTGSTEAFF. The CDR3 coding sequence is TGTGCCAGCAGACTTTTTACAGGGAGCACTGAAGCTTTCTTT.

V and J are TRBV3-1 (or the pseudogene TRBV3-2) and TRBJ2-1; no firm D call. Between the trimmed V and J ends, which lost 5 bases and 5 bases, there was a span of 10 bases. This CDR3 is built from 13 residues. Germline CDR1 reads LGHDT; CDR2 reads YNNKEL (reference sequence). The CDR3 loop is CASSATRDNEQFF. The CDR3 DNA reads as TGTGCCAGCAGCGCGACCCGGGACAATGAGCAGTTCTTC.

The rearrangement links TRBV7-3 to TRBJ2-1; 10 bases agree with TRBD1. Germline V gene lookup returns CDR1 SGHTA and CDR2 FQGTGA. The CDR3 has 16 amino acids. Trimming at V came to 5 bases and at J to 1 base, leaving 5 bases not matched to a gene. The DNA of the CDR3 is TGTGCCAGCAGCGAACCGGGACAGGGGTCCTACAATGAGCAGTTCTTC. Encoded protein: CASSEPGQGSYNEQFF.

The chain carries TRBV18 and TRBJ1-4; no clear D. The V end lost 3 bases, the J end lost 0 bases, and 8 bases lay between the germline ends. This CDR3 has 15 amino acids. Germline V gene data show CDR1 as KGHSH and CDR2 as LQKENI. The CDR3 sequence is CASSPGIATNEKLFF. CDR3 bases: TGTGCCAGCTCACCCGGGATCGCAACTAATGAAAAACTGTTTTTT.

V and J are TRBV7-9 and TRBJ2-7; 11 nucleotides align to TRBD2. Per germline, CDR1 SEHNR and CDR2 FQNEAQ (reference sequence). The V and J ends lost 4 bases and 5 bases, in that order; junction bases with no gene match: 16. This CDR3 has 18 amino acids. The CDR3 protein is CASSSPRTSGQPGDEQYF. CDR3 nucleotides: TGTGCCAGCAGCTCCCCACGGACTAGCGGGCAGCCCGGGGACGAGCAGTACTTC.

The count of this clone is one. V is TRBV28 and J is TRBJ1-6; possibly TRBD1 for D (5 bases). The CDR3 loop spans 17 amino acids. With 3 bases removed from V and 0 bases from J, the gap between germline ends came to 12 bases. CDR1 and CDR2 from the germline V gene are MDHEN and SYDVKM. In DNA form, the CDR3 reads TGTGCCAGCAGTTTTAGCCAGGGAGGCTCCTATAATTCACCCCTCCACTTT. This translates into CASSFSQGGSYNSPLHF.

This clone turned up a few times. Here the CDR3 reads CASSPRQGVTGYTF. CDR3 sequence (DNA): TGTGCCAGCAGCCCCCGACAGGGAGTGACGGGCTACACCTTC. V and J are TRBV9 and TRBJ1-2, with 7 bases that match TRBD1. Trimming removed 4 bases from V and 8 bases from J; junction bases left unmatched: 11. This CDR3 spans 14 amino acids. CDR1 SGDLS and CDR2 YYNGEE come from the germline V gene.

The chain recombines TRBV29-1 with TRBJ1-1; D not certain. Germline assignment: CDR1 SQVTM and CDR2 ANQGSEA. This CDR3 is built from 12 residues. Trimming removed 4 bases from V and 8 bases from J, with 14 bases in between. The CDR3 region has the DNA TGCAGCGTTGGTCCTTCCCAGACAGAAGCTTTCTTT. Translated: CSVGPSQTEAFF.

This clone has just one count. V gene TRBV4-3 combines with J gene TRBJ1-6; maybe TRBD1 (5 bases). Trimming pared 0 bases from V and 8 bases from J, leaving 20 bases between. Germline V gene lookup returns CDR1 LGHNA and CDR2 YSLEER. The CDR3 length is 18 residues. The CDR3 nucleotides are TGCGCCAGCAGCCAAGAGGGCTCGTTCCAGGGACTGTATTCACCCCTCCACTTT. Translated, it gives CASSQEGSFQGLYSPLHF.

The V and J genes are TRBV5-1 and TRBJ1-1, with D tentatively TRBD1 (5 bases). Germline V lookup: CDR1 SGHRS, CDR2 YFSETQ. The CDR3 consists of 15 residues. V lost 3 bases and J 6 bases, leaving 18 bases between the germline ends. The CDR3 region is CASSWGWGLLSEAFF. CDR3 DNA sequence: TGCGCCAGCAGCTGGGGCTGGGGTCTTTTATCTGAAGCTTTCTTT.

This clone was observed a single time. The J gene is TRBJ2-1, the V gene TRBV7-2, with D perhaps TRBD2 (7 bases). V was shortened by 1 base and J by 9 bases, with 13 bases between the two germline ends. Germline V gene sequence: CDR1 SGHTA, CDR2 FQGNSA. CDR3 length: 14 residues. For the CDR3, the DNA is TGTGCCAGCAGCTTAGTTTACAGGGAGGGTGAGCAGTTCTTC. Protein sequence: CASSLVYREGEQFF.

The CDR3 loop reads CASSPISRLGSSYEQYF. The CDR3, as DNA: TGTGCCAGCAGCCCTATCTCCAGGCTTGGGAGCTCCTACGAGCAGTACTTC. The chain recombines TRBV6-2 or TRBV6-3 with TRBJ2-7; D might be TRBD2 (5 bases). The CDR3 consists of 17 residues. Germline assignment: CDR1 MNHEY and CDR2 SVGEGT. V dropped 6 bases and J dropped 0 bases, with 21 bases sitting between them.

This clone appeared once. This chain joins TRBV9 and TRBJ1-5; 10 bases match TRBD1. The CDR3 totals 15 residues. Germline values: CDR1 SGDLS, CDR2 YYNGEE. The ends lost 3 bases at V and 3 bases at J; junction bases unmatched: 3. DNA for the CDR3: TGTGCCAGCAGCGCCGGGACAGGGGTCAATCAGCCCCAGCATTTT. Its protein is CASSAGTGVNQPQHF. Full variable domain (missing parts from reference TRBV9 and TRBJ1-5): DSGVTQTPKHLITATGQRVTLRCSPRSGDLSVYWYQQSLDQGLQFLIQYYNGEERAKGNILERFSAQQFPDLHSELNLSSLELGDSALYFCASSAGTGVNQPQHFGDGTRLSIL.

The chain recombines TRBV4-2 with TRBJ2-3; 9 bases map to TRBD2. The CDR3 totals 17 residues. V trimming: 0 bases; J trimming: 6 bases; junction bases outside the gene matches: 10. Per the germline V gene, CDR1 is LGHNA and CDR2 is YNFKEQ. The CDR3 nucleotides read TGTGCCAGCAGCCAAGAACGGGCGACTAGCGGACTGGATACGCAGTATTTT. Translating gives CASSQERATSGLDTQYF.

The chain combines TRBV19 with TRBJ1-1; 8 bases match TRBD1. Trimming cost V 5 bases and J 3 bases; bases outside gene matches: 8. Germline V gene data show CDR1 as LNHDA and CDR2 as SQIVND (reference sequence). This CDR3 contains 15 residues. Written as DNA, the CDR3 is TGTGCCAGTAGTGGGGACAGGAGACTTTACACTGAAGCTTTCTTT. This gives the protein CASSGDRRLYTEAFF.

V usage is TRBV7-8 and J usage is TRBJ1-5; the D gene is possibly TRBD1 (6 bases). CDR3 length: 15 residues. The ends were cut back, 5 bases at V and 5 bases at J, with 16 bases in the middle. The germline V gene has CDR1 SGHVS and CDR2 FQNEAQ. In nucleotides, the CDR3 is TGTGCCAGCAGCCCAATCTGGGGGCGGCATCAGCCCCAGCATTTT. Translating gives CASSPIWGRHQPQHF.

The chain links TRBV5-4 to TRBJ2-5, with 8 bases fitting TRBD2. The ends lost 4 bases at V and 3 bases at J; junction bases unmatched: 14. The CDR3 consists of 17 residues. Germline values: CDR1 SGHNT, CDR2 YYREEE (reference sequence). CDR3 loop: CASSRQIPGRAKETQYF. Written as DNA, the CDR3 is TGTGCCAGCAGCCGACAGATCCCCGGGAGGGCCAAAGAGACCCAGTACTTC.

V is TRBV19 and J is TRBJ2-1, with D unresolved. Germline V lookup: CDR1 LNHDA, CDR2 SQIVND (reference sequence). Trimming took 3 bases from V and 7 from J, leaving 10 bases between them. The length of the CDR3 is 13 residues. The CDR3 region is CASSMGQANEQFF. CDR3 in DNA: TGTGCCAGTAGTATGGGCCAGGCAAATGAGCAGTTCTTC.

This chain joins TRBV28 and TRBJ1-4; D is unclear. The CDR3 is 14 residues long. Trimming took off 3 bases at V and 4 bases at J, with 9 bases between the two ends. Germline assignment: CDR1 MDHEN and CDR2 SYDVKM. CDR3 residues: CASSFSGNNEKLFF. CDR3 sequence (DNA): TGTGCCAGCAGTTTTTCGGGGAATAATGAAAAACTGTTTTTT.